The sequence of this T cell receptor beta chain was determined in a study of blood T cell repertoires in COVID-19. Study summary: PBMCs, B-cell-depleted T cells, or T cells were the source of the cDNA or gDNA that made up the material.

The CDR3 has 15 residues. V lost 0 bases to trimming and J lost 4 bases, with 10 bases between them. Germline loops: CDR1 SGHTA, CDR2 FQGNSA. TCRdb keeps only in-frame clones here, not all; method: immunoSEQ multiplex PCR. Seen here are about 410,000 clones, around 91% observed once, and the top ten hold about 1.4%. The Seattle patients, enrolled during active infection, were followed longitudinally. The source material was peripheral blood. The sequence derives from a middle-aged woman with COVID-19, enrolled during active disease. The chain uses TRBV7-2 and TRBJ1-5; D is ambiguous. DNA for the CDR3: TGTGCCAGCAGCTTAGCGCGAGCCGTTAATCAGCCCCAGCATTTT. Protein product: CASSLARAVNQPQHF. Combining the CDR3 with reference TRBV7-2 and TRBJ1-5 gives the whole variable domain GAGVSQSPSNKVTEKGKDVELRCDPISGHTALYWYRQSLGQGLEFLIYFQGNSAPDKSGLPSDRFSAERTGGSVSTLTIQRTQQEDSAVYLCASSLARAVNQPQHFGDGTRLSIL.